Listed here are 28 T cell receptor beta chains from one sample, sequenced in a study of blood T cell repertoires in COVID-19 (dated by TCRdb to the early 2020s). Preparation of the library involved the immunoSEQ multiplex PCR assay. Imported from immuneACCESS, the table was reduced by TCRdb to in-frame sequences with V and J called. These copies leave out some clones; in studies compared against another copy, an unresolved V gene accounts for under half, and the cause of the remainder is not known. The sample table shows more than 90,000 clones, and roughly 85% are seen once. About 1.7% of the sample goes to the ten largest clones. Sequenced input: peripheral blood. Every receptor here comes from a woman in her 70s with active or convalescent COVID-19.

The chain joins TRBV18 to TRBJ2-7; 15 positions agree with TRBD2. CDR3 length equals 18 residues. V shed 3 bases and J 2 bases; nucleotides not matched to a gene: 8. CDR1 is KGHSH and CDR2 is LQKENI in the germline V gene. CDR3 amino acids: CASSPGTSGGIYPYEQYF. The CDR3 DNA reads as TGTGCCAGCTCACCCGGGACTAGCGGGGGGATCTACCCCTACGAGCAGTACTTC.

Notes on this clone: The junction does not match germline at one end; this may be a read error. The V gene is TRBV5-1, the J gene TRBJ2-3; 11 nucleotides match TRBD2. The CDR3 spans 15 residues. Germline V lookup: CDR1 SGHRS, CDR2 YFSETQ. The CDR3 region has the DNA TGCGCCAGCAGCTTGACTAGCGGGGGCACGGATACGCAGTATTTT. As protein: CASSLTSGGTDTQYF.

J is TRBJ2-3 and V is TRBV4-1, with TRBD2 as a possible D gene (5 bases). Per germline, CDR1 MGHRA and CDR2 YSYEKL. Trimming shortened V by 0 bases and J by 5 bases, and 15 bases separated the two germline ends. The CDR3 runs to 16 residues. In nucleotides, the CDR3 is TGCGCCAGCAGCCAAGACACAGCGACCGGGGTAGATACGCAGTATTTT. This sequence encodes CASSQDTATGVDTQYF.

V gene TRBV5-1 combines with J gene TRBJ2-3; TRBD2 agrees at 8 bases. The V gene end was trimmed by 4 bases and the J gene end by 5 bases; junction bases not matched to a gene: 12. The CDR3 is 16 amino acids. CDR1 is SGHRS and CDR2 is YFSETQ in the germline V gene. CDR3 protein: CASSLFRGGNGDTQYF. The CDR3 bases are TGCGCCAGCAGCCTGTTCCGGGGGGGCAACGGAGATACGCAGTATTTT.

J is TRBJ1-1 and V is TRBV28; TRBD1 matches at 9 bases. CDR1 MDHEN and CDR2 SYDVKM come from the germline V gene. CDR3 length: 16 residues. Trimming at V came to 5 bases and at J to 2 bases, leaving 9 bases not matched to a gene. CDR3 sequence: CASSQPYRGPNTEAFF. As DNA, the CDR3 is TGTGCCAGCAGTCAACCTTACAGGGGGCCTAACACTGAAGCTTTCTTT.

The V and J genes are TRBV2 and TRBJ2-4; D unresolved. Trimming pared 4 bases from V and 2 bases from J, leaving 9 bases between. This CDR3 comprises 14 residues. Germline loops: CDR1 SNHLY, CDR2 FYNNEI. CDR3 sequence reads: CASSGSLTKNIQYF. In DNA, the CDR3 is TGTGCCAGCAGTGGTAGTTTAACCAAAAACATTCAGTACTTC.

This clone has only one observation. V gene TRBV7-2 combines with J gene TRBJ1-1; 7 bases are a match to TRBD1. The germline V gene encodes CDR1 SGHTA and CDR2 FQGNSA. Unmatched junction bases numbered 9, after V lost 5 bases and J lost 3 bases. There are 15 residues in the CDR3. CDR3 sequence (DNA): TGTGCCAGCAGCCCGCGACAGGGAAGGGACACTGAAGCTTTCTTT. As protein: CASSPRQGRDTEAFF.

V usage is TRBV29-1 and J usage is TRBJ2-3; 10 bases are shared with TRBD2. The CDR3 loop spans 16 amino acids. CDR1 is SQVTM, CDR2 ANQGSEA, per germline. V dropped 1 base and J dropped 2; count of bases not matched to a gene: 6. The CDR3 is CSVEGTSGSITDTQYF. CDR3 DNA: TGCAGCGTTGAAGGGACTAGCGGCTCGATCACAGATACGCAGTATTTT.

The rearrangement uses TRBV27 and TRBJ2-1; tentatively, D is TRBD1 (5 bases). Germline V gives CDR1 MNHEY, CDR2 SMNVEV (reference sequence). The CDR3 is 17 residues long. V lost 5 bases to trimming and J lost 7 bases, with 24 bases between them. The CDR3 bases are TGTGCCAGCAGTCCCGGTTGGGGCAGGGATTTCAGAAATGAGCAGTTCTTC. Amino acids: CASSPGWGRDFRNEQFF.

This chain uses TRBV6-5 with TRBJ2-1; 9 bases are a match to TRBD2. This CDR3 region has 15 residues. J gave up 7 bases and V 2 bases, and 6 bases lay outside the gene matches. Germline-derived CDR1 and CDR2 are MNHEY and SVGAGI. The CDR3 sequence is CASSYQAGGWNEQFF. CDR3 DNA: TGTGCCAGCAGTTACCAGGCGGGGGGGTGGAATGAGCAGTTCTTC.

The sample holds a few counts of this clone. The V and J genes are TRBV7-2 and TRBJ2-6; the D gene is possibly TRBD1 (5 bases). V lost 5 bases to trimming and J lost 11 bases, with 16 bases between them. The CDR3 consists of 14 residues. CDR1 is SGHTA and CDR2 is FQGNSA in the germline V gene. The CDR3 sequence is CASSGPGNPYVLTF. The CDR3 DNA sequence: TGTGCCAGCAGCGGCCCAGGGAATCCATACGTCCTGACTTTC. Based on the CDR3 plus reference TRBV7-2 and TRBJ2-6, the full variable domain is GAGVSQSPSNKVTEKGKDVELRCDPISGHTALYWYRQSLGQGLEFLIYFQGNSAPDKSGLPSDRFSAERTGGSVSTLTIQRTQQEDSAVYLCASSGPGNPYVLTFGAGSRLTVL.

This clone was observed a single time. The CDR3 bases are TGTGCCACCAGTGATCGAAGACAGGGTACGGGGGAGACCCAGTACTTC. Residues: CATSDRRQGTGETQYF. This chain connects TRBV24-1 to TRBJ2-5; TRBD1 aligns across 7 bases. This CDR3 has 16 residues. V lost 3 bases and J lost 5; bases outside the gene matches: 11. CDR1 KGHDR and CDR2 SFDVKD come from the germline V gene.

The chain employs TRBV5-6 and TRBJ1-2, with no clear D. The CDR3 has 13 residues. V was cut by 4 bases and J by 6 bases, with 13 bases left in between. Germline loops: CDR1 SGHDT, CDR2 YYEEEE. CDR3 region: CASSPREINGYTF. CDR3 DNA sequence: TGTGCCAGCAGCCCAAGGGAGATCAATGGCTACACCTTC.

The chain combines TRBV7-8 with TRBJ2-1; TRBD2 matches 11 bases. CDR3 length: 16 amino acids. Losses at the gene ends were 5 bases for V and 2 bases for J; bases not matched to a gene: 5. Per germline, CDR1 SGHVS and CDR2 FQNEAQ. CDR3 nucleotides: TGTGCCAGCAGCGCACCGGGACTAGCGGCCTACAATGAGCAGTTCTTC. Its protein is CASSAPGLAAYNEQFF.

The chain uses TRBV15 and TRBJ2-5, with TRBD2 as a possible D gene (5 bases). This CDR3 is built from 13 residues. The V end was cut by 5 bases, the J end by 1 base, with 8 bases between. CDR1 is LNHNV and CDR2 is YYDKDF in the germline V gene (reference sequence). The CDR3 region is CATSQRLQETQYF. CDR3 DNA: TGTGCCACCAGCCAGCGGCTCCAAGAGACCCAGTACTTC. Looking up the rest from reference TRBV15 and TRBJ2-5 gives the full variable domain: DAMVIQNPRYQVTQFGKPVTLSCSQTLNHNVMYWYQQKSSQAPKLLFHYYDKDFNNEADTPDNFQSRRPNTSFCFLDIRSPGLGDTAMYLCATSQRLQETQYFGPGTRLLVL.

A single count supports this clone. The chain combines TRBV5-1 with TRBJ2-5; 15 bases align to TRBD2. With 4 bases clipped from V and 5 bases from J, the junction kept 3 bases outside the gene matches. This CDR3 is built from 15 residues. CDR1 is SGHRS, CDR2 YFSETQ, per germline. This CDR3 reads CASSPGLAGGETQYF. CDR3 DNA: TGCGCCAGCAGCCCGGGACTAGCGGGGGGTGAGACCCAGTACTTC.

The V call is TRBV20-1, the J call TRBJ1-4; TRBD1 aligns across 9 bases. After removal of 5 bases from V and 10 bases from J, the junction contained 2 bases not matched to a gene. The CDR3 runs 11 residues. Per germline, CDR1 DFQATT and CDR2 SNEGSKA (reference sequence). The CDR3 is CSAETGGKLFF. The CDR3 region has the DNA TGCAGTGCTGAGACAGGGGGAAAACTGTTTTTT.

CDR3 in amino acids: CASSPGQTNEKLFF. CDR3 DNA: TGTGCCAGCAGCCCGGGACAGACTAATGAAAAACTGTTTTTT. This sequence joins TRBV7-2 and TRBJ1-4; 7 bases fit TRBD1. This CDR3 comprises 14 residues. Germline CDR1 reads SGHTA; CDR2 reads FQGNSA. After removal of 5 bases from V and 2 bases from J, the junction contained 2 bases not matched to a gene.

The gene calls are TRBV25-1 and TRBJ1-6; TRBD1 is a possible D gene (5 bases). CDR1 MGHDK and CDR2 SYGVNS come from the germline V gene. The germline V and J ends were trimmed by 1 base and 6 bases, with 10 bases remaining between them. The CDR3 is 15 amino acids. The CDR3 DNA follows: TGTGCCAGCAGTGAATTTAGACAGCCTAATTCACCCCTCCACTTT. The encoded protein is CASSEFRQPNSPLHF.

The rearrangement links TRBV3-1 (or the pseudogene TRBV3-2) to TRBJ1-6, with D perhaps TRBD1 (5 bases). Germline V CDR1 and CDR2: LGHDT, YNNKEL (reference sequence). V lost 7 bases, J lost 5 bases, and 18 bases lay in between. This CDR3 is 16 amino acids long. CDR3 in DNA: TGTGCCAGCACCGAATCCCCAGGGTCAAATAATTCACCCCTCCACTTT. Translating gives CASTESPGSNNSPLHF.

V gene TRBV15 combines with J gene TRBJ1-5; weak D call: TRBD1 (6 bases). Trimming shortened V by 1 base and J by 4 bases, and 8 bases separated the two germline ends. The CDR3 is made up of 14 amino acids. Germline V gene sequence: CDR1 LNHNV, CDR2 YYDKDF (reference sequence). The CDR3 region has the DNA TGTGCCACCAGCAGAGGGACAGAGAATCAGCCCCAGCATTTT. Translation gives CATSRGTENQPQHF.

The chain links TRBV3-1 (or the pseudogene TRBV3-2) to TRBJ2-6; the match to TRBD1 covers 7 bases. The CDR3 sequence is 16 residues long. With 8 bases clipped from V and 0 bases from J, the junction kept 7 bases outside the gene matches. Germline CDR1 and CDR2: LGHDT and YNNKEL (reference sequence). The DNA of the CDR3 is TGTGCCAGCGACTCCGGGACAGCCTCTGGGGCCAACGTCCTGACTTTC. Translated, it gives CASDSGTASGANVLTF.

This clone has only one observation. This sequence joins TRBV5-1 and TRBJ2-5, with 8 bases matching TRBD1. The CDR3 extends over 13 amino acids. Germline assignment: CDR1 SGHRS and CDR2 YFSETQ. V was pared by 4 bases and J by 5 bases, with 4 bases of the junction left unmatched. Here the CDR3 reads CASSKDRVETQYF. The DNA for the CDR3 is TGCGCCAGCAGCAAGGACAGGGTTGAGACCCAGTACTTC.

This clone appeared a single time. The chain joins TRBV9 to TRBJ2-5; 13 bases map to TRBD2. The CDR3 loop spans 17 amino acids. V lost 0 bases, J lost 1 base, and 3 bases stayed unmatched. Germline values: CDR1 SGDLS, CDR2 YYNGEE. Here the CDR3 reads CASSVAGTSGVQETQYF. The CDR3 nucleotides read TGTGCCAGCAGCGTAGCTGGGACTAGCGGGGTCCAAGAGACCCAGTACTTC.

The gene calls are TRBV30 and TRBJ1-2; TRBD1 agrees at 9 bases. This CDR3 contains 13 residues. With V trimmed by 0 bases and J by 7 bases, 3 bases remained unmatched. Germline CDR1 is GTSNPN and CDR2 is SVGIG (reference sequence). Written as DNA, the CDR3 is TGTGCCTGGAGTGTACTGACAGGGGGTGGCTACACCTTC. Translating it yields CAWSVLTGGGYTF.

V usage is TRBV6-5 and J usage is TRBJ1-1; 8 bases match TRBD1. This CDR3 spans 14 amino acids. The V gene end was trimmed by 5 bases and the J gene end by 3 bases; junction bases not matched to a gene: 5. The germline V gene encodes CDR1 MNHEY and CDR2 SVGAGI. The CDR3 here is CASSPGTGHTEAFF. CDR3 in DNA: TGTGCCAGCAGTCCCGGGACAGGTCACACTGAAGCTTTCTTT.

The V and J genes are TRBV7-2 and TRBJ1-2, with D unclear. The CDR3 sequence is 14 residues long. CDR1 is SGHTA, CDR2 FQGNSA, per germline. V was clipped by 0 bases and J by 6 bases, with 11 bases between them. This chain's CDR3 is CASSLAFEGHGYTF. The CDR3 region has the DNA TGTGCCAGCAGCTTAGCGTTCGAGGGCCATGGCTACACCTTC.

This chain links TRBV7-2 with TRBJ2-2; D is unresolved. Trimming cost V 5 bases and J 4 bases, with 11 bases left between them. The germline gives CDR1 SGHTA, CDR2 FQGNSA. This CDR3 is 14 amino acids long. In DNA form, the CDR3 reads TGTGCCAGCAGCAGCGCCTCTAGCACCGGGGAGCTGTTTTTT. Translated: CASSSASSTGELFF.